This T cell receptor beta chain was captured by sequencing in a study of shared clonotypes between healthy human individuals. Deletions cut 0 bases from V and 4 bases from J, with 13 bases between. The CDR3 spans 16 residues. Germline V gene sequence: CDR1 LNHNV, CDR2 YYDKDF (reference sequence). Assay: immunoSEQ multiplex PCR; the TCRdb copy retains only in-frame clones and omits some. Here the sample spans 450,000 to 500,000 clones, about 84% being singletons. Sequencing was carried out using PBMCs. The clonotype was recovered from a woman between 35 and 50 years old in good health. Some clones in this sample may be carry-over from other donors' samples. V is TRBV15 and J is TRBJ1-3; possible D gene TRBD1, 6 bases. CDR3 in DNA: TGTGCCACCAGCAGAGATAGTAGACAGGTCGGAAACACCATATATTTT. Encoded protein: CATSRDSRQVGNTIYF.